These T cell receptor beta chains were read from a single sample in a study of blood T cell repertoires in COVID-19. Method: immunoSEQ multiplex PCR; TCRdb's copy keeps in-frame clones and lacks some. The top ten clones hold 15% of a sample with 95,000 to 110,000 clones, 87% of them seen once. Sequencing input: peripheral blood. The receptors were sampled from a man aged 50-60 years with acute or convalescent COVID-19. CDR3s include the opening cysteine and the closing phenylalanine or tryptophan. Fields, in order: V gene, J gene, D gene, clone size, CDR3 DNA, CDR3 protein. D genes are given only for firm matches. For some rows the clone size is stated as once, few or many, or as a class when expanded; others skip it.

TRBV7-9,TRBJ2-7,.,.,TGTGCCAGCAGCTTTTTACGGGATCCCTACGAGCAGTACTTC,CASSFLRDPYEQYF
TRBV5-4,TRBJ1-3,TRBD1,.,TGTGCCAGCAGCTTGGGCGGGACAGGGTACGGTGGAAACACCATATATTTT,CASSLGGTGYGGNTIYF
TRBV3-1/TRBV3-2,TRBJ2-3,.,.,TGTGCCAGCAGCCAAACGGGGGAGATCACAGATACGCAGTATTTT,CASSQTGEITDTQYF
TRBV6-4,TRBJ2-2,.,.,TGTGCCAGCAGTGACTATCCCTTTCCGAACACCGGGGAGCTGTTTTTT,CASSDYPFPNTGELFF
TRBV7-6,TRBJ2-1,.,.,TGTGCCAGCAGCTTAGGGGCTAGCCTCTACAATGAGCAGTTCTTC,CASSLGASLYNEQFF
TRBV19,TRBJ2-5,TRBD2,.,TGTGCCAGTAGTGATCTGGGTAGCGGGTTTCAAGAGACCCAGTACTTC,CASSDLGSGFQETQYF
TRBV6-5,TRBJ2-7,TRBD1,.,TGTGCCAGCAGACCGAAGAAAGGGGGCGCGTACGAGCAGTACTTC,CASRPKKGGAYEQYF
TRBV18,TRBJ2-7,.,once,TGTGCCAGCTCACTAGTGAACAGGGCCCACGAGCAGTACTTC,CASSLVNRAHEQYF
TRBV5-1,TRBJ1-1,TRBD1,.,TGCGCCAGCAGCAGGGGGACAGGGGGCACTGAAGCTTTCTTT,CASSRGTGGTEAFF
TRBV24-1,TRBJ1-2,TRBD1,.,TGTGCCACCAGTGATTTTACAGGGGAGGCCTATGGCTACACCTTC,CATSDFTGEAYGYTF
TRBV7-2,TRBJ2-7,.,.,TGTGCCAGCAGCGGGGACTCAACCCTCCGGGGAGGGCAGTACTTC,CASSGDSTLRGGQYF
TRBV10-1,TRBJ2-1,TRBD2,few,TGCGCCAGCAGCGCGACTAGCGGGAGGTCGAACAATGAGCAGTTCTTC,CASSATSGRSNNEQFF
TRBV28,TRBJ1-1,TRBD1,.,TGTGCCAGCAGTTTAAGGGGACAGACGAACACTGAAGCTTTCTTT,CASSLRGQTNTEAFF
TRBV7-8,TRBJ2-7,TRBD1,.,TGTGCCAGCAGCTTACTTGGGACAGCGGCCTACGAGCAGTACTTC,CASSLLGTAAYEQYF
TRBV10-1,TRBJ2-3,.,.,TGCGCCAGCAGTGATCCTCGGGAGACCCGCGGAGATACGCAGTATTTT,CASSDPRETRGDTQYF
TRBV11-2,TRBJ2-1,TRBD2,.,TGTGCCACCACTAGCGGCACCTACAATGAGCAGTTCTTC,CATTSGTYNEQFF
TRBV6-5,TRBJ2-3,TRBD2,.,TGTGCCAGCAGATCCGGGAGGGAGACAGATACGCAGTATTTT,CASRSGRETDTQYF
TRBV24-1,TRBJ2-3,.,.,TGTGCCACCAGTGCGGCGGCAGGGGGCACAGATACGCAGTATTTT,CATSAAAGGTDTQYF
TRBV9,TRBJ2-3,TRBD1,.,TGTGCCAGCAGCCCCTACGGGACAGGGGGAGATACGCAGTATTTT,CASSPYGTGGDTQYF
TRBV2,TRBJ2-7,.,.,TGTGCCAGCAGGACAGGACAGCTGATATACGAGCAGTACTTC,CASRTGQLIYEQYF
TRBV3-1/TRBV3-2,TRBJ2-2,.,few,TGTGCCAGCAGCCAAGGAGGAGGGATTGCCGGGGAGCTGTTTTTT,CASSQGGGIAGELFF
TRBV5-3,TRBJ1-2,.,.,TGTGCCAGAAGCTTGAAGGTGGGAAAGGGGAACTATGGCTACACCTTC,CARSLKVGKGNYGYTF
TRBV19,TRBJ2-7,.,.,TGTGCCAGTAGTATGACAGTGGCCTACGAGCAGTACTTC,CASSMTVAYEQYF
TRBV5-1,TRBJ2-4,TRBD1,.,TGCGCCAGCAGCTCGAAAGGACAGGGGGCCAAAAACATTCAGTACTTC,CASSSKGQGAKNIQYF
TRBV10-3,TRBJ2-3,TRBD2,.,TGTGCCATCAGTGACGACGCAACTAGCGGTACGCAGTATTTT,CAISDDATSGTQYF
TRBV27,TRBJ1-4,TRBD1,.,TGTGCCAGCAGTCTTCAGGGGGCGGCTAATGAAAAACTGTTTTTT,CASSLQGAANEKLFF
TRBV10-3,TRBJ2-7,TRBD1,.,TGTGCCATCCGGGATGGACAGGGGGTGGTCGAGCAGTACTTC,CAIRDGQGVVEQYF
TRBV13,TRBJ1-1,TRBD1,once,TGTGCCAGCAGCCCCGAACAGGGGGAGAACACTGAAGCTTTCTTT,CASSPEQGENTEAFF
TRBV7-9,TRBJ2-5,.,.,TGTGCCAGCAGCTTAGCTCTGACCGGGAGCCAAGAGACCCAGTACTTC,CASSLALTGSQETQYF
TRBV28,TRBJ2-5,TRBD1,.,TGTGCCAGCAGTTCTGGTGGACAGGGGGAGACCCAGTACTTC,CASSSGGQGETQYF
TRBV28,TRBJ1-3,TRBD1,.,TGTGCCAGCATCAAGTTTGCGACAGGGACCTCTGGAAACACCATATATTTT,CASIKFATGTSGNTIYF
TRBV7-2,TRBJ1-4,.,.,TGTGCCAGCAGCTTAGTGGGCAGGGATACAACTAATGAAAAACTGTTTTTT,CASSLVGRDTTNEKLFF
TRBV6-5,TRBJ2-2,.,.,TGTGCCAGCCTCAAGCGGCAGACCGACACCGGGGAGCTGTTTTTT,CASLKRQTDTGELFF
TRBV9,TRBJ1-2,TRBD1,.,TGTGCCAGCAGCGTAGGGACGGGGGACAGATACTTC,CASSVGTGDRYF
TRBV5-4,TRBJ2-1,TRBD1,.,TGTGCCAGCAGCCCCGACAGGGTTTTGTACAATGAGCAGTTCTTC,CASSPDRVLYNEQFF
TRBV28,TRBJ1-5,.,few,TGTGCCAGCAGAGGGGGGGGGATAAGTAGCAATCAGCCCCAGCATTTT,CASRGGGISSNQPQHF
TRBV11-3,TRBJ2-3,.,.,TGTGCCAGCAGCTTAGGCCCTGGGCTCGGTACGCAGTATTTT,CASSLGPGLGTQYF
TRBV9,TRBJ2-3,.,.,TGTGCCAGCAGCTACAGGTCAGATACGCAGTATTTT,CASSYRSDTQYF
TRBV9,TRBJ2-1,.,.,TGTGCCAGCAGCGTAGTAGGAGGGATCGAGCAGTTCTTC,CASSVVGGIEQFF
TRBV11-2,TRBJ1-4,TRBD1,.,TGTGCCAGCAGCTTAGAACAGGGGAACACTAATGAAAAACTGTTTTTT,CASSLEQGNTNEKLFF
TRBV5-1,TRBJ2-2,TRBD1,.,TGCGCCAGCAGCTTGTTGACCCCCTCGGGGACAGGGGGCTCGAACACCGGGGAGCTGTTTTTT,CASSLLTPSGTGGSNTGELFF
TRBV11-2,TRBJ2-1,TRBD2,.,TGTGCCAGCAGCGGAGCGGGGGTCAGAAGGGAGCAGTTCTTC,CASSGAGVRREQFF
TRBV10-3,TRBJ1-5,.,.,TGTGCCATCAGTGAGTCTAAAAATCAGCCCCAGCATTTT,CAISESKNQPQHF
TRBV19,TRBJ1-2,TRBD1,.,TGTGCCAGTAGTCCAGGCACAGGGGGCGGCTATGGCTACACCTTC,CASSPGTGGGYGYTF
TRBV6-5,TRBJ2-7,TRBD1,.,TGTGCCAGCAGGCAGACAGGGATCTACGAGCAGTACTTC,CASRQTGIYEQYF
TRBV23-1,TRBJ2-1,TRBD1,.,TGCGCCAGCAGTCAAGACCCGGGACAGCACAATGAGCAGTTCTTC,CASSQDPGQHNEQFF